A selection of T cell receptor beta chains follows, all from one sample in a study of a mutant IDH1 vaccine in newly diagnosed glioma. These receptors lack a known antigen. Sequencing used immunoSEQ multiplex PCR; TCRdb keeps in-frame clones, though not all of them. Counted here are around 60,000 clones, roughly four fifths occurring once; the ten biggest clones make up 3.8%. The sample here was PBMCs, taken from a glioma patient whose treatment included an IDH1 peptide vaccine. The receptors were gathered from a man aged 30 to 45 with glioma. Each CDR3 is given with its conserved first and last residue. The order of the fields is J gene, clone size, V gene, D gene, CDR3 protein, CDR3 DNA. A D gene is named only where the DNA matches it firmly. Clone size is stated in some rows and not others, as once, few, many or a class when expanded.

TRBJ2-7 few TRBV5-4 - CASSLEFKGHEQYF TGTGCCAGCAGCTTGGAATTTAAGGGGCACGAGCAGTACTTC
TRBJ1-1 - TRBV27 - CASQSFYTEAFF TGTGCCAGTCAGAGTTTTTACACTGAAGCTTTCTTT
TRBJ1-2 - TRBV5-4 - CASSLGTYYGYTF TGTGCCAGCAGCTTAGGGACTTACTATGGCTACACCTTC
TRBJ1-2 few TRBV5-4 - CASSLGTAYGYTF TGTGCCAGCAGCTTGGGGACAGCTTATGGCTACACCTTC
TRBJ2-7 - TRBV2 TRBD2 CASSWTQRGNDEQYF TGTGCCAGCAGCTGGACCCAGCGGGGGAACGACGAGCAGTACTTC
TRBJ1-1 - TRBV15 TRBD1 CATSMDRVVNTEAFF TGTGCCACCAGCATGGACAGGGTGGTCAACACTGAAGCTTTCTTT
TRBJ2-3 - TRBV30 TRBD2 CARDRRGDTDTQYF TGTGCTCGAGATAGGCGGGGGGACACAGATACGCAGTATTTT
TRBJ2-7 - TRBV11-2 - CASSLGLVFMNRESYEQYF TGTGCCTCCAGCTTGGGCCTCGTTTTCATGAACAGGGAATCGTACGAGCAGTACTTC
TRBJ2-7 few TRBV5-6 - CASSERNRAYEQYF TGTGCCAGCAGCGAGCGGAACAGAGCCTACGAGCAGTACTTC
TRBJ1-5 - TRBV6-1 - CASSDGRVGNQPQHF TGTGCCAGCAGTGACGGTAGGGTTGGCAATCAGCCCCAGCATTTT
TRBJ1-5 few TRBV7-2 - CASSLDVYSNQPQHF TGTGCCAGCAGCTTAGATGTCTATAGCAATCAGCCCCAGCATTTT
TRBJ2-1 - TRBV14 - CASSQGGKLSSYNEQFF TGTGCCAGCAGCCAAGGTGGTAAGCTGAGCTCCTACAATGAGCAGTTCTTC
TRBJ2-2 - TRBV18 - CASSPKASNTGELFF TGTGCCAGCTCACCAAAGGCTAGTAACACCGGGGAGCTGTTTTTT